This T cell receptor beta chain was sequenced for a study of cytomegalovirus exposure and HLA in healthy donors. Overall study: The 550 to 800 first-cohort repertoires and the 110 or so validation repertoires shared the same platform, a later analysis reported.

On this clone: Its cognate antigen is unknown.

Findings and caveats of the study: TCR beta chains numbering roughly 150 were designated cytomegalovirus-associated.

CDR3 size: 16 residues. Germline values: CDR1 MDHEN, CDR2 SYDVKM. V was cut by 2 bases and J by 1 base, with 14 bases left in between. The table came from immunoSEQ multiplex PCR; TCRdb's copy has only in-frame clones and leaves some out. In the table there are fewer than 130,000 clones, around 90% of which are singletons. The receptor's source is a woman under 30 in good health and CMV-seronegative. The chain combines TRBV28 with TRBJ1-1, with D possibly TRBD1 on 5 matching bases. The specimen was PBMCs. This chain's CDR3 is CASSLPRQSGNTEAFF. The CDR3 region has the DNA TGTGCCAGCAGTTTACCCCGACAGTCAGGGAACACTGAAGCTTTCTTT. Using reference TRBV28 and TRBJ1-1 for the parts outside the CDR3, the full variable domain is DVKVTQSSRYLVKRTGEKVFLECVQDMDHENMFWYRQDPGLGLRLIYFSYDVKMKEKGDIPEGYSVSREKKERFSLILESASTNQTSMYLCASSLPRQSGNTEAFFGQGTRLTVV.